A selection of T cell receptor beta chains follows, all from one sample in a study of technical replicates of blood from a handful of donors. Profiled with immunoSEQ multiplex PCR; TCRdb holds only in-frame clones, not every one. The sample has 73,000 or so clones; about 91% are singletons. The sample consisted of T cells isolated from PBMCs. Receptors were obtained from a human donor in good health. Both conserved end residues are part of each CDR3. The D gene is left open where the match is weak. Where a row states a size, it is once, few, many or the class of an expanded clone; other rows omit it.

>TRBD2|16|-|TRBV11-2|TRBJ2-1
TGTGCCAGCAGCCTGATGGGACTAGCGGGGGACAATGAGCAGTTCTTC
CASSLMGLAGDNEQFF
>TRBD2|15|once|TRBV6-5|TRBJ2-2
TGTGCCAGCAGTCTAGCGGGAGGTGGCACCGGGGAGCTGTTTTTT
CASSLAGGGTGELFF
>-|16|-|TRBV5-1|TRBJ1-5
TGCGCCAGCCGGTGTACGGACACTAATCGCAATCAGCCCCAGCATTTT
CASRCTDTNRNQPQHF
>TRBD2|15|-|TRBV28|TRBJ2-1
TGTGCCAGCAGTTTTAGGACTAGCGGGCGCCATGAGCAGTTCTTC
CASSFRTSGRHEQFF
>TRBD1|15|-|TRBV7-9|TRBJ2-7
TGTGCCAGCAGCTTAGCGGACAGGGGATTCTACGAGCAGTACTTC
CASSLADRGFYEQYF
>TRBD1|15|-|TRBV11-2|TRBJ2-2
TGTGCCAGCAGCTCACAGGGGGCGCGCACCGGGGAGCTGTTTTTT
CASSSQGARTGELFF
>-|14|-|TRBV30|TRBJ2-7
TGTGCCTGGAGTCGGTTACTAGCCGTGGGGGAGCAGTACTTC
CAWSRLLAVGEQYF
>-|18|once|TRBV28|TRBJ1-4
TGTGCCAGCAGTTTATCCCTCGGACAGAGCGCAACTAATGAAAAACTGTTTTTT
CASSLSLGQSATNEKLFF
>TRBD1|15|-|TRBV7-3|TRBJ2-3
TGTGCCAGCAGCCCTACAGGGGCCGGAGTAGATACGCAGTATTTT
CASSPTGAGVDTQYF
>-|14|-|TRBV4-1|TRBJ2-2
TGCGCCAGCAGCCAAACGACTAACACCGGGGAGCTGTTTTTT
CASSQTTNTGELFF
>TRBD1|14|-|TRBV4-1|TRBJ2-7
TGCGCCAGCAGCCAAGTGGGACAGCTCTACGAGCAGTACTTC
CASSQVGQLYEQYF
>TRBD2|16|-|TRBV19|TRBJ2-2
TGTGCCAGTAGTCTTACTCGGACTAGTGTGGCCGGGGAGCTGTTTTTT
CASSLTRTSVAGELFF
>-|11|-|TRBV30|TRBJ1-4
TGTGCCTGGAGTGGAGGCGAAAAACTGTTTTTT
CAWSGGEKLFF
>TRBD2|18|-|TRBV11-2|TRBJ2-5
TGTGCCAGCAGCCATCGTTACACGGGACTAGCGGGGGGAGAGACCCAGTACTTC
CASSHRYTGLAGGETQYF
>-|15|-|TRBV5-1|TRBJ2-3
TGCGCCAGCAGCCTGCGGGACGTTATCACAGATACGCAGTATTTT
CASSLRDVITDTQYF
>-|15|-|TRBV5-1|TRBJ1-6
TGCGCCAGCAGGCCTCTAACAGGGTTGGGTTCACCCCTCCACTTT
CASRPLTGLGSPLHF
>-|15|-|TRBV18|TRBJ1-1
TGTGCCAGCTCAGTCGGACAGTCGGCCAACACTGAAGCTTTCTTT
CASSVGQSANTEAFF
>TRBD2|17|-|TRBV7-9|TRBJ2-3
TGTGCCAGCAACATAGGGTTCATAGCGGGGAGCACAGATACGCAGTATTTT
CASNIGFIAGSTDTQYF
>-|14|-|TRBV7-8|TRBJ2-7
TGTGCCAGCAGCTTAGTCGTTATCTCCTACGAGCAGTACTTC
CASSLVVISYEQYF
>-|15|-|TRBV11-3|TRBJ2-5
TGTGCCAGCAGCTCTGGTAGGAGGGAGCAAGAGACCCAGTACTTC
CASSSGRREQETQYF
>-|13|-|TRBV11-3|TRBJ1-1
TGTGCCAGCAGCTTAGGAGGGTACCCTGAAGCTTTCTTT
CASSLGGYPEAFF
>TRBD1|16|-|TRBV6-5|TRBJ2-1
TGTGCCAGCAGTTATGGGGGACAGGGGGCGAGGAATGAGCAGTTCTTC
CASSYGGQGARNEQFF
>-|13|-|TRBV12-5|TRBJ1-1
TGTGCTAGTGCCCCTATCCTGAACACTGAAGCTTTCTTT
CASAPILNTEAFF
>-|11|once|TRBV6-5|TRBJ1-1
TGTGCCAGCAGCCATTCCTTTACTTATCTCTTT
CASSHSFTYLF
>-|14|-|TRBV6-5|TRBJ2-7
TGTGCCAGCATCTCACAGTGGAACCCTGGGGAGCAGTACTTC
CASISQWNPGEQYF
>TRBD1|18|-|TRBV19|TRBJ1-2
TGTGCCAGTAGTCCCACCGGGACAGGCGCCGTGATGAGTTATGGCTACACCTTC
CASSPTGTGAVMSYGYTF
>TRBD1|16|-|TRBV7-9|TRBJ1-3
TGTGCCAGCAGCCGGTCTGTGGGACAGACGAGAAACACCATATATTTT
CASSRSVGQTRNTIYF
>TRBD1|15|-|TRBV2|TRBJ2-5
TGTGCCAGCAGGGGACAGGGGTTGGCCACAGAGACCCAGTACTTC
CASRGQGLATETQYF
>-|16|-|TRBV7-2|TRBJ1-1
TGTGCCAGCAGCCAAACTCCCCTCCCCCGAGACACTGAAGCTTTCTTT
CASSQTPLPRDTEAFF